There are many counts of the clone carrying this TCR beta chain. Its antigen is currently unknown. Germline CDR1 reads SGHTA; CDR2 reads FQGTGA. Trimming pared 5 bases from V and 0 bases from J, leaving 11 bases between. The CDR3 totals 15 residues. This sample was taken from a study of regulatory T cells in long-lasting Graves disease. Sample time point: newly diagnosed GD, antithyroid drugs for less than 3 months. The TCR library was made from RNA that had been extracted from PBMCs in TRIzol. Staff took approximately 10 milliliters of peripheral blood and put it into EDTA tubes. Study results and limitations: Rather than thyroid tissue, only peripheral blood underwent study.

Investigators prepared the TCR beta libraries by applying iRepertoire HTBI primers and Arm-PCR of CDR3 regions. MiXCR, applied by TCRdb to the multiplex PCR reads, yields one record per CDR3 protein. The sample has roughly 500,000 distinct CDR3 sequences, around 13% seen once; the top ten hold 7.5% to 9%. This same sample was also taken into another study, of T cells in Graves' hyperthyroidism and ophthalmopathy. That paper states: Stable Graves' hyperthyroidism meant no ophthalmopathy progression within 18 months. First-round RT-PCR of the TCR CDR3 relied on the HTBI primer set.

The chain uses TRBV7-3 and TRBJ1-3; D uncertain. This TCR was recovered from a woman in her twenties or thirties with Graves disease. The specimen was peripheral blood mononuclear cells (PBMCs), collected at new diagnosis, from a patient treated with antithyroid drugs. CDR3 coding DNA: TGTGCCAGCAGCGCGGACGGAACCTCTGGAAACACCATATATTTT. Translated, it gives CASSADGTSGNTIYF.